This T cell receptor beta chain was captured by sequencing in a study of OX40 agonist ivuxolimab in advanced cancers. Looking at the study overall: Every 2 weeks, ivuxolimab was infused into the patients intravenously at between 0.01 and 10 mg/kg. More than 35% of patients had received prior checkpoint inhibitor therapy. General study points: Dosing at 0.1 to 3.0 mg/kg was accompanied by clonal expansion of CD4+ and CD8+ blood T cells by week 6. Researchers report that CD8+ T cells had, on average, more expanded clones than CD4+.

Concerning this clone itself: The antigen is unknown.

CDR1 MNHEY and CDR2 SMNVEV come from the germline V gene (reference sequence). J lost 7 bases, V lost 2 bases, and 10 bases had no gene match. This CDR3 is built from 16 residues. Sequencing used immunoSEQ multiplex PCR; TCRdb keeps in-frame clones, though not all of them. The top ten hold roughly 10% of the sample, which has 77,000 or so clones, roughly nine tenths seen once. This TCR was sampled from an adult with an advanced solid tumor such as melanoma, head and neck, liver or kidney cancer. The sequenced sample was CD4+ or CD8+ T cells sorted from blood, obtained in a trial of the OX40 agonist ivuxolimab. This sequence joins TRBV27 and TRBJ2-3; 9 positions match TRBD1. The CDR3 nucleotides are TGTGCCAGCAGTTTACTTAAGGGACAGGGTGCATATACGCAGTATTTT. It specifies CASSLLKGQGAYTQYF.